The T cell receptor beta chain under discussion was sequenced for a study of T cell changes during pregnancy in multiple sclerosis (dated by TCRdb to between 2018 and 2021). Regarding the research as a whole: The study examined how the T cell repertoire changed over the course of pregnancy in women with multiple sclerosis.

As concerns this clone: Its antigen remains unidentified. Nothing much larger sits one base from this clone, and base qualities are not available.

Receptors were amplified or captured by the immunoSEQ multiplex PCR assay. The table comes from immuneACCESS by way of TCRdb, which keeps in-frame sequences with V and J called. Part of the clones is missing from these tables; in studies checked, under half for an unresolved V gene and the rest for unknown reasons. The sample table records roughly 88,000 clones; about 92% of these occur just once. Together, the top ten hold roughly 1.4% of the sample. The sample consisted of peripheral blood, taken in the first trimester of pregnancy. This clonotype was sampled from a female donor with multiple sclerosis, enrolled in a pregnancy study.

The CDR3 loop reads CASSLRGGDTGELFF. In nucleotides, the sequence is TGTGCCAGCTCACTCCGGGGGGGCGACACCGGGGAGCTGTTTTTT. The rearrangement combines TRBV18 with TRBJ2-2, and TRBD2 matches 8 of the central bases. Here V drops 4 bases and J drops 3 bases, and the junction holds 4 bases not matched to any gene. The CDR3 goes from the cysteine to the phenylalanine over 15 residues. Only the CDR3 part of the read is kept: 45 bases, read in frame from the first base. CDR1 and CDR2, per the germline V gene, are KGHSH and LQKENI.